The clone carrying this T cell receptor beta chain was seen many times. This sample is drawn from a study of tumor-infiltrating lymphocytes in primary liver carcinoma. Overall study context: Sequencing of the samples generated roughly 3.5 to 8 million productive TCRbeta reads, with similar yields across tissue types.

The blood RNA (from unsorted whole blood) was obtained, and germline DNA was also extracted. From 500 ng total RNA, TCR beta cDNA was generated with a primer in the constant region. Libraries of TCR beta came from three nested multiplex PCR rounds with slightly modified ARM-PCR. TCRdb reanalysed the multiplex PCR reads using MiXCR and keeps one entry per CDR3 protein. The table records about 320,000 distinct CDR3 sequences, 50% to 70% of them present only once. The TCR comes from a man aged 40-55 years with primary liver carcinoma and hepatitis B virus infection. Sequenced input: peripheral blood.

This CDR3 reads CASGGLNTEAFF. Here the CDR3 DNA reads TGTGCCAGCGGGGGGCTGAACACTGAAGCTTTCTTT. The chain recombines TRBV12-3 or TRBV12-4 with TRBJ1-1; a possible D gene is TRBD1 (6 bases). Trimming removed 8 bases from V and 0 bases from J, with 7 bases in between. The CDR3 totals 12 residues.